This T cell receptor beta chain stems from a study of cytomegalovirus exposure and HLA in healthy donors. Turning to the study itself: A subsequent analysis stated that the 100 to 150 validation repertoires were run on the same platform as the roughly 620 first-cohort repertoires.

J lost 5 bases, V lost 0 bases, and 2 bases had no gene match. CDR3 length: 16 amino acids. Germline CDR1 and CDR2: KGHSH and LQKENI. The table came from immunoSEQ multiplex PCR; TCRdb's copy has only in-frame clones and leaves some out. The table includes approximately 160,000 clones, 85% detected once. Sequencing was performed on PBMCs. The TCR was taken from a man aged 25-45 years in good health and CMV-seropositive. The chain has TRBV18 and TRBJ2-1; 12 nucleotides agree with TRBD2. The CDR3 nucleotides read TGTGCCAGCTCACCACCGCTAGCGGGGGGGGACAATGAGCAGTTCTTC. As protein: CASSPPLAGGDNEQFF. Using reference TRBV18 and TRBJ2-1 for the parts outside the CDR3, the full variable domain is NAGVMQNPRHLVRRRGQEARLRCSPMKGHSHVYWYRQLPEEGLKFMVYLQKENIIDESGMPKERFSAEFPKEGPSILRIQQVVRGDSAAYFCASSPPLAGGDNEQFFGPGTRLTVL.